A selection of T cell receptor beta chains follows, all from one sample in a study of PD-1 blockade in classical Hodgkin lymphoma. Profiled with immunoSEQ multiplex PCR; TCRdb holds only in-frame clones, not every one. The data show some 50,000 clones, approximately 70% seen once. The sample was peripheral blood mononuclear cells (PBMCs), taken at baseline. All receptors derive from a human donor with classical Hodgkin lymphoma. The CDR3 runs from the conserved cysteine through the conserved F or W. The order of the fields is J gene, clone size, D gene, V gene, CDR3 DNA, CDR3 protein. The D gene is left open where the match is weak. Rows give clone size only sometimes, using once, few, many, or a class for an expanded clone.

J: TRBJ2-7; size: NA; D: TRBD2; V: TRBV7-3; DNA: TGTGCCAGCAGCTTAGGGACTAGCTCGGAGCAGTACTTC; CDR3: CASSLGTSSEQYF
J: TRBJ1-1; size: NA; D: TRBD1; V: TRBV27; DNA: TGTGCCAGCAGTCCGACAGGGTTGAACACTGAAGCTTTCTTT; CDR3: CASSPTGLNTEAFF
J: TRBJ1-1; size: few; D: NA; V: TRBV13; DNA: TGTGCCAGCAGCTCAACTAACACTGAAGCTTTCTTT; CDR3: CASSSTNTEAFF
J: TRBJ1-2; size: NA; D: NA; V: TRBV18; DNA: TGTGCCAGCTCCCGACGTGCTCAGGAGGGCTACACCTTC; CDR3: CASSRRAQEGYTF
J: TRBJ1-1; size: NA; D: TRBD1; V: TRBV5-1; DNA: TGCGCCAGCAGCCCCTTCCCAACAGGGGCTGTTGAAGCTTTCTTT; CDR3: CASSPFPTGAVEAFF
J: TRBJ2-7; size: NA; D: NA; V: TRBV6-1; DNA: TGTGCCAGCAGTACGCGACAGTTCTACGAGCAGTACTTC; CDR3: CASSTRQFYEQYF
J: TRBJ1-1; size: NA; D: NA; V: TRBV7-9; DNA: TGTGCCAGCAGCTTTAGGCAGGGGTTGAACACTGAAGCTTTCTTT; CDR3: CASSFRQGLNTEAFF
J: TRBJ2-1; size: NA; D: TRBD2; V: TRBV5-1; DNA: TGCGCCAGCAGCTCCCTAGCGGCAGCAGGGAATGAGCAGTTCTTC; CDR3: CASSSLAAAGNEQFF
J: TRBJ1-1; size: few; D: NA; V: TRBV2; DNA: TGTGCCAGCAGTGCTGGTCGGTCGAACACTGAAGCTTTCTTT; CDR3: CASSAGRSNTEAFF
J: TRBJ2-3; size: NA; D: NA; V: TRBV5-1; DNA: TGCGCCAGCAGGAGGGACCTCACAGATACGCAGTATTTT; CDR3: CASRRDLTDTQYF
J: TRBJ2-5; size: NA; D: NA; V: TRBV30; DNA: TGTGCCTGGAGGAGGCGGGATCGCCAAGAGACCCAGTACTTC; CDR3: CAWRRRDRQETQYF
J: TRBJ2-7; size: NA; D: NA; V: TRBV5-1; DNA: TGCGCCAGCAGCTTAAGGACAGAGTACGAGCAGTACTTC; CDR3: CASSLRTEYEQYF
J: TRBJ1-1; size: NA; D: NA; V: TRBV4-1; DNA: TGCGCCAGCAGCCAAGAAAGCCCGGTGGGTGGAGCTTTCTTT; CDR3: CASSQESPVGGAFF
J: TRBJ2-7; size: once; D: NA; V: TRBV27; DNA: TGTGCCAGCAGTTTAAGCAGGGGCCTCGACGAGCAGTACTTC; CDR3: CASSLSRGLDEQYF
J: TRBJ2-1; size: once; D: NA; V: TRBV2; DNA: TGTGCCAGCAGTGAAGGGAGTGGGGGCAGTTACAATGAGCAGTTCTTC; CDR3: CASSEGSGGSYNEQFF
J: TRBJ1-2; size: NA; D: NA; V: TRBV20-1; DNA: TGCAATGTTGACGGCTACACCTTC; CDR3: CNVDGYTF
J: TRBJ1-5; size: few; D: NA; V: TRBV6-4; DNA: TGTGCCAGCAGTTCTCCGCTGGGGGAAGAGAATCAGCCCCAGCATTTT; CDR3: CASSSPLGEENQPQHF
J: TRBJ2-3; size: NA; D: TRBD2; V: TRBV5-1; DNA: TGCGCCAGCAGCTTAAGGACTAGCGGCAGCACAGATACGCAGTATTTT; CDR3: CASSLRTSGSTDTQYF
J: TRBJ2-5; size: NA; D: TRBD1; V: TRBV5-1; DNA: TGCGCCAGCAGCTTGGACAGGGGGCATGGGGAGACCCAGTACTTC; CDR3: CASSLDRGHGETQYF
J: TRBJ1-1; size: NA; D: TRBD1; V: TRBV7-9; DNA: TGTGCCAGCACGCCCAAGGGGGCCGGCACTGAAGCTTTCTTT; CDR3: CASTPKGAGTEAFF
J: TRBJ2-2; size: NA; D: NA; V: TRBV9; DNA: TGTGCCAGCAGGGCAGACACCGGGGAGCTGTTTTTT; CDR3: CASRADTGELFF
J: TRBJ1-2; size: few; D: NA; V: TRBV5-1; DNA: TGCGCCAGCAGCTTTAACCCGGGACTCGAGTATGGCTACACCTTC; CDR3: CASSFNPGLEYGYTF
J: TRBJ1-2; size: NA; D: NA; V: TRBV6-1; DNA: TGTGCCAGCAGTTATGAGGGGAGGTATGGCTACACCTTC; CDR3: CASSYEGRYGYTF
J: TRBJ1-2; size: few; D: NA; V: TRBV6-1; DNA: TGTGCCAGCAGTGACGGGGCGCGGTATGGCTACACCTTC; CDR3: CASSDGARYGYTF
J: TRBJ2-1; size: NA; D: TRBD2; V: TRBV4-1; DNA: TGCGCCAGCAGCCAGTACAGCGGGGGGTACAATGAGCAGTTCTTC; CDR3: CASSQYSGGYNEQFF
J: TRBJ2-5; size: NA; D: NA; V: TRBV5-4; DNA: TGTGCCAGCAGCTTGGTTGACACCCAAGAGACCCAGTACTTC; CDR3: CASSLVDTQETQYF
J: TRBJ2-7; size: once; D: TRBD2; V: TRBV5-1; DNA: TGCGCCAGCAGCCCCGGGACTAGCGGAACCTACGAGCAGTACTTC; CDR3: CASSPGTSGTYEQYF
J: TRBJ1-1; size: NA; D: TRBD1; V: TRBV7-8; DNA: TGTGCCAGCAGCTTAGCGACAGGGGATTGGGCTTTCTTT; CDR3: CASSLATGDWAFF
J: TRBJ1-5; size: NA; D: NA; V: TRBV19; DNA: TGTGCCAGTCAAATTGGGGGCCTCCAGCATTTT; CDR3: CASQIGGLQHF
J: TRBJ2-6; size: NA; D: NA; V: TRBV11-1; DNA: TGTGCCAGCAGCTTAGGACACCTGTCTGGGGCCAACGTCCTGACTTTC; CDR3: CASSLGHLSGANVLTF
J: TRBJ1-2; size: NA; D: NA; V: TRBV5-6; DNA: TGTGCCAGCAGCTTGTTTTTGATAGGTATGGGTACCGGCTACACCTTC; CDR3: CASSLFLIGMGTGYTF
J: TRBJ2-7; size: NA; D: NA; V: TRBV29-1; DNA: TGCAGCGTTGAAGCGGTGGAGGGGTCCTACGAGCAGTACTTC; CDR3: CSVEAVEGSYEQYF
J: TRBJ2-2; size: NA; D: NA; V: TRBV7-9; DNA: TGTGCCAGCAGCCAAGACAGGTTCCCCGGGGAGCTGTTTTTT; CDR3: CASSQDRFPGELFF
J: TRBJ1-2; size: NA; D: NA; V: TRBV7-9; DNA: TGTGCCAGCAGCTGGAGCGTGGGCCGCCGAAATAACTATGGCTACACCTTC; CDR3: CASSWSVGRRNNYGYTF
J: TRBJ1-2; size: NA; D: NA; V: TRBV6-6; DNA: TGTGCCAGCAGTTACTCGGACAGCAGCTATGGCTACACCTTC; CDR3: CASSYSDSSYGYTF
J: TRBJ1-2; size: NA; D: NA; V: TRBV4-2; DNA: TGTGCCAGCAGTCCGTCCGGACGGGGAGCTAACTATGGCTACACCTTC; CDR3: CASSPSGRGANYGYTF
J: TRBJ1-2; size: medium-sized; D: NA; V: TRBV2; DNA: TGTGCCACCTTAGTCGACCCGGGGAGTGGCTACACCTTC; CDR3: CATLVDPGSGYTF
J: TRBJ1-2; size: NA; D: TRBD1; V: TRBV6-1; DNA: TGTGCCAGCAGTGAACGGAGTTTGACAGGGGGCAATGGCTACACCTTC; CDR3: CASSERSLTGGNGYTF
J: TRBJ1-1; size: NA; D: TRBD1; V: TRBV25-1; DNA: TGTGCCAGCAGTGAAGTAGGACAGGGAACAGCTTTCTTT; CDR3: CASSEVGQGTAFF
J: TRBJ2-2; size: NA; D: NA; V: TRBV9; DNA: TGTGCCAGCAGCGTGGCGGTGGGGTGGAACACCGGGGAGCTGTTTTTT; CDR3: CASSVAVGWNTGELFF
J: TRBJ2-2; size: NA; D: NA; V: TRBV7-9; DNA: TGTGCCAGCAGCTTAGTTAGATCCACCGGGGAGCTGTTTTTT; CDR3: CASSLVRSTGELFF
J: TRBJ1-2; size: NA; D: NA; V: TRBV6-4; DNA: TGTGCCAGCAGTGACTCGATTAAGGGAGGGGGCTACACCTTC; CDR3: CASSDSIKGGGYTF
J: TRBJ1-1; size: NA; D: NA; V: TRBV27; DNA: TGTGCCAGCAGTTTACAGCAGCCGAAGAACACTGAAGCTTTCTTT; CDR3: CASSLQQPKNTEAFF
J: TRBJ1-1; size: NA; D: NA; V: TRBV19; DNA: TGTGCCAGTAGATTCGGGGGGGGAACTGAAGCTTTCTTT; CDR3: CASRFGGGTEAFF
J: TRBJ1-3; size: NA; D: NA; V: TRBV30; DNA: TGTGCCTGGAGTGTACAAGGGGCTGGAAACACCATATATTTT; CDR3: CAWSVQGAGNTIYF
J: TRBJ1-1; size: NA; D: NA; V: TRBV2; DNA: TGTGCCAGCAGGGTTTTTCAGACGAACACTGAAGCTTTCTTT; CDR3: CASRVFQTNTEAFF
J: TRBJ2-1; size: NA; D: NA; V: TRBV5-1; DNA: TGCGCCAGCAGCTTGGCGGTTCTCTCCTACAATGAGCAGTTCTTC; CDR3: CASSLAVLSYNEQFF
J: TRBJ2-2; size: once; D: NA; V: TRBV5-1; DNA: TGCGCCAGCAGGGTCGGCGGTGGGCAGGACACCGGGGAGCTGTTTTTT; CDR3: CASRVGGGQDTGELFF